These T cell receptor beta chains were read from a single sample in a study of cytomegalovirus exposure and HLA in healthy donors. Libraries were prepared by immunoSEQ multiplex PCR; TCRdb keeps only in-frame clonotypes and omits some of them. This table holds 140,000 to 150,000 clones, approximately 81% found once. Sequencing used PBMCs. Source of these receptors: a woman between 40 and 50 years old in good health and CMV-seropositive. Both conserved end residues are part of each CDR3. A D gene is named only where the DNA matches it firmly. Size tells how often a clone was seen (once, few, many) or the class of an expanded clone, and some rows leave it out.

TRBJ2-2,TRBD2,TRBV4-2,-,TGTGCCAGCAGCCAAGATGGGCTAGCGGGCCCCGGGGAGCTGTTTTTT,CASSQDGLAGPGELFF
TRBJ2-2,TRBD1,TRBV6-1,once,TGTGCCAGCAGTGAAGGGACAGGGCGACTCTTGCTCACCGGGGAGCTGTTTTTT,CASSEGTGRLLLTGELFF
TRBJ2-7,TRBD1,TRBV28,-,TGTGCCAGCAGCCTCCGGGACAGATCCTACGAGCAGTACTTC,CASSLRDRSYEQYF
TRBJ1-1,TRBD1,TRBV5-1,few,TGCGCCAGCAGCATTACCCAGGGGGTAACTGAAGCTTTCTTT,CASSITQGVTEAFF
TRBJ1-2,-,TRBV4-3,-,TGCGCCAGCAGCCAAGCAGAGGGAGCCTATGGCTACACCTTC,CASSQAEGAYGYTF
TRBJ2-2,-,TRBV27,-,TGTGCCAGCAGTTTCGAGATCAACACCGGGGAGCTGTTTTTT,CASSFEINTGELFF
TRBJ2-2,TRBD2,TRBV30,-,TGTGCCTGGAGTGTACTAGCGGGAGTGGGCACCGGGGAGCTGTTTTTT,CAWSVLAGVGTGELFF
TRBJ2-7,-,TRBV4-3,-,TGCGCCAGCAGCCAAGAGTCAAGCACGTACGAGCAGTACTTC,CASSQESSTYEQYF
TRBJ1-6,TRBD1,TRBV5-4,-,TGTGCCAGCAGCCCGGGGACAGGGGACTTAGATTACTCACCCCTCCACTTT,CASSPGTGDLDYSPLHF
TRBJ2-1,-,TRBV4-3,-,TGCGCCAGCAGCCAAGGGAACAGGAAGTACAATGAGCAGTTCTTC,CASSQGNRKYNEQFF
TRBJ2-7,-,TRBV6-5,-,TGTGCCAGCAGTTACCCCGGTCGGGAGAGATCCCTCGAGCAGTACTTC,CASSYPGRERSLEQYF
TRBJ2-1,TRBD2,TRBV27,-,TGTGCCAGCAGTTTACGGCGGGAGCCCTACAATGAGCAGTTCTTC,CASSLRREPYNEQFF
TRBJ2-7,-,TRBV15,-,TGTGCCACCAGTAGTCCGGGAAAAGGGACCTACGAGCAGTACTTC,CATSSPGKGTYEQYF
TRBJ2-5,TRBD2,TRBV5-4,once,TGTGCCATCGGGCAGCGGGGAGAGACCCAGTACTTC,CAIGQRGETQYF
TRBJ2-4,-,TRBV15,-,TGTGCCACCAGCAGAGATCCGGGGTTAACTCCTATTGAGAAAAACATTCAGTACTTC,CATSRDPGLTPIEKNIQYF
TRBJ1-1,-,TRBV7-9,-,TGTGCCAGCAGCATGTTAGCAGGGGCGAACACTGAAGCTTTCTTT,CASSMLAGANTEAFF
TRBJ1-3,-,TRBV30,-,TGTGCCTGGAGTGTAGCAGGAGGAAACACCATATATTTT,CAWSVAGGNTIYF
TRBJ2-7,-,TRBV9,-,TGTGCCAGCAGCGCCGACCTACAGGGTCGGCGCGAGCAGTACTTC,CASSADLQGRREQYF
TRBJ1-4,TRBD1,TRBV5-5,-,TGTGCCAGCACAGGGGGGGAAAAACTGTTTTTT,CASTGGEKLFF
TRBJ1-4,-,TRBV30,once,TGTGCCTGGAGGAAAGGCCGGGGAAATGAAAAACTGTTTTTT,CAWRKGRGNEKLFF
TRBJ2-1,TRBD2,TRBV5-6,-,TGTGCCAGCAGCTTCCAGCGGGAGGCCCCCAACGGGTACAATGAGCAGTTCTTC,CASSFQREAPNGYNEQFF
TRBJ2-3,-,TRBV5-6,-,TGTGCCAGCAGCCGACCCCCGGTGGGGCGCACAGATACGCAGTATTTT,CASSRPPVGRTDTQYF
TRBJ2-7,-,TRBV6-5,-,TGTGCCAGCCTTTCGGACTCATCCTACGAGCAGTACTTC,CASLSDSSYEQYF
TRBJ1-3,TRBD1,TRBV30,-,TGTGCCTGGAGTTCAGCGGGGCAGGGGGCTGCTGGAAACACCATATATTTT,CAWSSAGQGAAGNTIYF
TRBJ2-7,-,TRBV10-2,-,TGCGCCAGCAGTGAGGTTCGGATTCTGGAGTCGCAGTACTTC,CASSEVRILESQYF
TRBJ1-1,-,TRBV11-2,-,TGTGCCAGCAGCCGGCTCCCTAGCAGGATGGGCACTGAAGCTTTCTTT,CASSRLPSRMGTEAFF
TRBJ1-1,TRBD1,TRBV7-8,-,TGTGCCAGCAGTCGCCAGGGACAGGGAGGGACTGAAGCTTTCTTT,CASSRQGQGGTEAFF
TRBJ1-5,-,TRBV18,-,TGTGCCAGCTCACCGCCATCAGGGCCCAGCAATCAGCCCCAGCATTTT,CASSPPSGPSNQPQHF
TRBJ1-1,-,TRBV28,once,TGTGCCTGCTGGGAGGGGAACACTGAAGCTTTCTTT,CACWEGNTEAFF
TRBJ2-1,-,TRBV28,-,TGTGCCAGCCTTTCAATGGGGGGTCGTCAGTTCTTC,CASLSMGGRQFF
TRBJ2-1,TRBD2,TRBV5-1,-,TGCGCCAGCAGCACTAGGACTAGCGGGACCAATGAGCAGTTCTTC,CASSTRTSGTNEQFF
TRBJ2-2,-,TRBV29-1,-,TGCAGCGTTTTAGACAGGACCGGGGAGCTGTTTTTT,CSVLDRTGELFF